This T cell receptor (beta chain) was sequenced for a study of T and B cells in COVID-19 patients. Overall study: Of 20 active-infection patients, more than 9 were critically ill with mechanical ventilation or extracorporeal membrane oxygenation.

By proportion, this clonotype is medium-sized (0.01 to 0.1%). The target antigen is unknown. TRB was amplified from approximately 250-500 ng of blood genomic DNA. V was clipped by 4 bases and J by 3 bases, with 16 bases between them. Per the germline V gene, CDR1 is SGHDT and CDR2 is YYEEEE. This CDR3 has 16 residues. Multiplex PCR with BIOMED2 TRB-A/B primer pools amplified TRB rearrangements. In TCRdb, the multiplex PCR reads were re-called with MiXCR into one record per CDR3 protein. The top ten clones hold about a fifth of a sample with thousands of distinct CDR3 sequences, 30% to 35% of them seen once. Study findings and constraints: Exclusive to the recovered cohort were a few thousand TCR clusters, 31 of them with low generation probability. Patients with COVID-19 reportedly showed strongly skewed T cell receptor beta variable and joining gene usage.

The sequenced material came from blood. This sequence was found in a human donor with active COVID-19. This chain joins TRBV5-6 and TRBJ2-2; D perhaps matches TRBD2 (5 bases). The CDR3 DNA reads as TGTGCCAGCAGCCCTCTAGCTCCCACTCACACCGGGGAGCTGTTTTTT. Protein product: CASSPLAPTHTGELFF.